The 20 T cell receptor beta chains below come from one sample, sequenced in a study of vaccination and CD4 T cells after COVID-19. Their antigen targets remain unknown. Cultured CD4+ T cell DNA underwent sequencing with the Oncomine TCR Beta short-read assay. Using its own MiXCR run on the PCR reads, TCRdb lists one record per CDR3 protein. The sample has fewer than 25,000 distinct CDR3 sequences; 42% are singletons. Sample time point: late sampling 161 to 241 days after vaccination in a few convalescent patients. Specified treatment: roughly ten-day PBMC culture with coronavirus spike peptide pools or control peptides (ViraFEST assay). The sequencing here drew on CD4+ T cells from blood, cultured in vitro, taken about 7 months after SARS-CoV-2 vaccination. These receptors all stem from a human donor who had recovered from COVID-19.

CDR3 DNA sequence: TGCAGGCCGACGGACCGACGCACAGATACGCAGTATTTT. Residues: CRPTDRRTDTQYF. The rearrangement joins TRBV20-1 to TRBJ2-3; no clear D gene. CDR3 length: 13 amino acids. Germline V lookup: CDR1 DFQATT, CDR2 SNEGSKA (reference sequence).

Only a few counts were recorded for this clonotype. The rearrangement uses TRBV6-1 and TRBJ2-7; D is perhaps TRBD2 (5 bases). Germline loops: CDR1 MNHNS, CDR2 SASEGT. Trimming cost V 9 bases and J 0 bases, with 12 bases left between them. The CDR3 is made up of 13 amino acids. The CDR3 DNA reads as TGTGCCAGTGCCCCGGGATCCTCCTACGAGCAGTACTTC. Translation: CASAPGSSYEQYF.

J is TRBJ1-1 and V is TRBV19, with a tentative D call TRBD1 (5 bases). Trimming pared 1 base from V and 6 bases from J, leaving 9 bases between. Germline CDR1 LNHDA, CDR2 SQIVND (reference sequence). The length of the CDR3 is 13 residues. CDR3 in DNA: TGTGCCAGTAGTATAGGGGGGTACCCTGAAGCTTTCTTT. Encoded protein: CASSIGGYPEAFF.

This rearrangement joins TRBV18 to TRBJ2-5, with D tentatively TRBD1 or TRBD2 (5 bases each). The CDR3 consists of 14 residues. The V end lost 0 bases, the J end lost 2 bases, and 7 bases lay between the germline ends. Per germline, CDR1 KGHSH and CDR2 LQKENI. This CDR3 is CASSPPGVQETQYF. CDR3 nucleotides: TGTGCCAGCTCACCACCGGGGGTACAAGAGACCCAGTACTTC.

The chain employs TRBV7-2 and TRBJ2-5, with a possible D match to TRBD1 (5 bases). CDR3 length: 14 amino acids. V was clipped by 1 base and J by 4 bases, with 10 bases between them. Germline V gives CDR1 SGHTA, CDR2 FQGNSA. The CDR3 bases are TGTGCCAGCAGCTTAGGCTTGGGGCCAGAGACCCAGTACTTC. This sequence encodes CASSLGLGPETQYF. Complete variable domain (other parts from reference TRBV7-2 and TRBJ2-5): GAGVSQSPSNKVTEKGKDVELRCDPISGHTALYWYRQSLGQGLEFLIYFQGNSAPDKSGLPSDRFSAERTGGSVSTLTIQRTQQEDSAVYLCASSLGLGPETQYFGPGTRLLVL.

The rearrangement uses TRBV4-3 and TRBJ1-5; a weak D match, TRBD1 (6 bases). Trimming shortened V by 3 bases and J by 4 bases, and 13 bases separated the two germline ends. The CDR3 totals 15 residues. Looked up from germline, CDR1 is LGHNA and CDR2 is YSLEER. The CDR3 loop reads CASSQVQGGNQPQHF. In nucleotides, the CDR3 is TGCGCCAGCAGCCAGGTACAGGGCGGGAATCAGCCCCAGCATTTT.

This sequence joins TRBV20-1 and TRBJ2-1, with no clear D. The CDR3 is 11 amino acids. V was shortened by 2 bases and J by 9 bases, with 8 bases between the two germline ends. From germline, CDR1 is DFQATT and CDR2 SNEGSKA (reference sequence). The CDR3 nucleotides are TGCAGTGCTAGACAGAGAAGTGAGCAGTTCTTC. Translated, it gives CSARQRSEQFF.

This clonotype was detected a few times. This chain joins TRBV6-1 and TRBJ2-7, with 10 bases fitting TRBD1. With V trimmed by 6 bases and J by 0 bases, 5 bases remained unmatched. The germline V gene encodes CDR1 MNHNS and CDR2 SASEGT. The CDR3 consists of 15 residues. The CDR3 coding sequence is TGTGCCAGCAGGGGGACAGGGGTTTACTCCTACGAGCAGTACTTC. Protein: CASRGTGVYSYEQYF.

This clonotype was seen only a few times. The J gene is TRBJ2-5, the V gene TRBV7-9, with 8 bases fitting TRBD1. In germline, CDR1 is SEHNR, CDR2 FQNEAQ (reference sequence). Trimming took 6 bases from V and 4 from J; bases not matched to a gene: 7. CDR3 size: 14 residues. CDR3 bases: TGTGCCAGCAGTCAGAGACAGGGGCTAGAGACCCAGTACTTC. Protein sequence: CASSQRQGLETQYF.

V usage is TRBV6-1 and J usage is TRBJ2-5; 8 bases line up with TRBD2. The germline V gene encodes CDR1 MNHNS and CDR2 SASEGT. V was clipped by 6 bases and J by 2 bases; unmatched bases: 5. The CDR3 has 14 residues. In DNA, the CDR3 is TGTGCCAGCAGGGGGAGCGGGAGACAAGAGACCCAGTACTTC. As protein: CASRGSGRQETQYF.

This sequence joins TRBV6-5 and TRBJ2-7; D assignment may be TRBD1 or TRBD2 (5 bases each). The CDR3 is 15 amino acids. Germline CDR1 and CDR2: MNHEY and SVGAGI. Trimming removed 2 bases from V and 5 bases from J, with 16 bases in between. The CDR3 nucleotides read TGTGCCAGCAGTTACGACCGGGACGGCCCCGACGAGCAGTACTTC. Translating gives CASSYDRDGPDEQYF.

This chain uses TRBV20-1 with TRBJ2-3; 11 bases fit TRBD2. Looked up from germline, CDR1 is DFQATT and CDR2 is SNEGSKA (reference sequence). V gave up 3 bases and J gave up 3 bases; unmatched junction bases: 5. CDR3 length: 15 residues. The CDR3 loop reads CSARQLAGVTDTQYF. The CDR3 coding sequence is TGCAGTGCTAGGCAACTAGCGGGAGTAACAGATACGCAGTATTTT.

This rearrangement joins TRBV2 to TRBJ2-5; TRBD2 agrees at 12 bases. The V gene end was trimmed by 7 bases and the J gene end by 0 bases; junction bases not matched to a gene: 6. The CDR3 runs 16 residues. CDR1 and CDR2 (germline): SNHLY, FYNNEI. The CDR3 coding sequence is TGTGCCAGCAAGTCAACTAGCGGGGGGTACCAAGAGACCCAGTACTTC. Amino acids: CASKSTSGGYQETQYF.

The rearrangement links TRBV2 to TRBJ2-6, with 10 bases identical to TRBD1. V was clipped by 6 bases and J by 0 bases; unmatched bases: 5. The CDR3 has 17 residues. Germline CDR1 reads SNHLY; CDR2 reads FYNNEI. CDR3 in amino acids: CASRGDRGSSGANVLTF. Here the CDR3 DNA reads TGTGCCAGCAGGGGGGACAGGGGCAGCTCTGGGGCCAACGTCCTGACTTTC.

V gene TRBV19 combines with J gene TRBJ2-5; tentatively, D is TRBD1 or TRBD2 (5 bases each). Germline assignment: CDR1 LNHDA and CDR2 SQIVND (reference sequence). V gave up 2 bases and J gave up 4 bases, with 11 bases separating them. The CDR3 totals 14 residues. The CDR3 nucleotides read TGTGCCAGTAGTATAAGGGACCAAGGAGAGACCCAGTACTTC. Translating gives CASSIRDQGETQYF.

The chain recombines TRBV7-9 with TRBJ1-2; the D gene is possibly TRBD1 (5 bases). V was shortened by 4 bases and J by 2 bases, with 17 bases between the two germline ends. From germline, CDR1 is SEHNR and CDR2 FQNEAQ (reference sequence). This CDR3 has 16 residues. The DNA for the CDR3 is TGTGCCAGCAGCTCTTGGGACCTGAGAGGGAACTATGGCTACACCTTC. As protein: CASSSWDLRGNYGYTF.

This clonotype was recorded a few times. The genes are TRBV6-1 and TRBJ2-7, with a tentative D call TRBD2 (6 bases). From germline, CDR1 is MNHNS and CDR2 SASEGT. Deletions cut 5 bases from V and 1 base from J, with 12 bases between. The length of the CDR3 is 14 residues. CDR3 bases: TGTGCCAGCAGTACAGCCGGGAGTTCCTACGAGCAGTACTTC. Amino acid sequence: CASSTAGSSYEQYF.

This clonotype was picked up a small number of times. The chain has TRBV6-1 and TRBJ2-7, with 9 positions matching TRBD1. There are 15 residues in the CDR3. Germline V gene sequence: CDR1 MNHNS, CDR2 SASEGT. J lost 3 bases, V lost 7 bases, and 10 bases had no gene match. The CDR3: CASIDPGQGRYEQYF. The CDR3 DNA follows: TGTGCCAGCATCGATCCGGGACAGGGACGCTACGAGCAGTACTTC.

The rearrangement uses TRBV15 and TRBJ2-1; no clear D. There are 16 residues in the CDR3. The V gene's germline CDR1 is LNHNV and CDR2 YYDKDF (reference sequence). V lost 0 bases and J 1 base, leaving 10 bases between the germline ends. As DNA, the CDR3 is TGTGCCACCAGCAGAGACGGTGTCCGTTCCTACAATGAGCAGTTCTTC. Translation: CATSRDGVRSYNEQFF. Filled out from reference TRBV15 and TRBJ2-1, the complete variable domain reads DAMVIQNPRYQVTQFGKPVTLSCSQTLNHNVMYWYQQKSSQAPKLLFHYYDKDFNNEADTPDNFQSRRPNTSFCFLDIRSPGLGDTAMYLCATSRDGVRSYNEQFFGPGTRLTVL.

The chain links TRBV4-3 to TRBJ2-5, with 8 bases aligning to TRBD2. The CDR3 totals 16 residues. V lost 5 bases, J lost 2 bases, and 10 bases stayed unmatched. The germline gives CDR1 LGHNA, CDR2 YSLEER. CDR3 region: CASSDWGSGNQETQYF. CDR3 in DNA: TGCGCCAGCAGCGACTGGGGTAGCGGGAATCAAGAGACCCAGTACTTC.